The next 20 T cell receptor beta chains were all read from a single sample in a study of shared clonotypes between healthy human individuals. Assay used: immunoSEQ multiplex PCR; TCRdb lists only in-frame clones, some missing. The data hold more than 1 million clones, with around 82% observed a single time. Sequencing was performed on memory CD4+ T cells from PBMCs. The subset is: CD45RA-negative fraction. Receptors originate from a man younger than 35 in good health. Some clones in this sample may be carry-over from other donors' samples.

The chain uses TRBV6-5 and TRBJ2-3, with TRBD2 as a possible D gene (6 bases). The CDR3 consists of 16 residues. Germline loops: CDR1 MNHEY, CDR2 SVGAGI. Trimming pared 2 bases from V and 4 bases from J, leaving 16 bases between. As DNA, the CDR3 is TGTGCCAGCAGTTACAACACCCTTGGGGAGGCAGATACGCAGTATTTT. It is translated as CASSYNTLGEADTQYF.

This chain connects TRBV11-3 to TRBJ2-2; 11 bases are shared with TRBD2. The CDR3 loop spans 15 amino acids. Unmatched junction bases numbered 4, after V lost 6 bases and J lost 4 bases. In germline, CDR1 is SGHNT, CDR2 YENEEA. CDR3 DNA sequence: TGTGCCAGCAGAAGAGGGACTAGCGGCACCGGGGAGCTGTTTTTT. Translation: CASRRGTSGTGELFF.

This clone was recorded once. Here the CDR3 DNA reads TGTGCCAGCTCACTCCTGGGCACTAGCGGAACCACAGATACGCAGTATTTT. Translated, it gives CASSLLGTSGTTDTQYF. V and J are TRBV18 and TRBJ2-3; 8 bases agree with TRBD2. CDR3 length equals 17 residues. The germline gives CDR1 KGHSH, CDR2 LQKENI. V lost 4 bases and J lost 2; bases outside the gene matches: 11. Together with reference TRBV18 and TRBJ2-3, the CDR3 gives the full variable domain: NAGVMQNPRHLVRRRGQEARLRCSPMKGHSHVYWYRQLPEEGLKFMVYLQKENIIDESGMPKERFSAEFPKEGPSILRIQQVVRGDSAAYFCASSLLGTSGTTDTQYFGPGTRLTVL.

The V gene is TRBV7-9, the J gene TRBJ2-5; 9 positions match TRBD2. CDR1 and CDR2 (germline): SEHNR, FQNEAQ (reference sequence). CDR3 length: 15 residues. Trimming took 1 base from V and 5 from J; bases not matched to a gene: 5. Here the CDR3 reads CASSLELAGRETQYF. Here the CDR3 DNA reads TGTGCCAGCAGCTTAGAACTAGCGGGTAGGGAGACCCAGTACTTC.

This clone occurred once. This chain connects TRBV5-1 to TRBJ1-2; possible D gene TRBD1, 5 bases. The CDR3 extends over 13 amino acids. Germline values: CDR1 SGHRS, CDR2 YFSETQ. The V gene lost 0 bases and the J gene lost 12 bases, with 15 bases spanning the gap. CDR3 DNA sequence: TGCGCCAGCAGCTTGGCGGGACGGTCTCGGAACACCTTC. This encodes CASSLAGRSRNTF.

V usage is TRBV27 and J usage is TRBJ2-2; 7 bases fit TRBD1. V lost 5 bases, J lost 5 bases, and 11 bases stayed unmatched. The CDR3 covers 16 residues. The germline CDR1 and CDR2 sequences are MNHEY and SMNVEV (reference sequence). The CDR3 nucleotides read TGTGCCAGCAGTCCAGCCCCGGGACAGTTGACCGGGGAGCTGTTTTTT. This sequence encodes CASSPAPGQLTGELFF.

The chain links TRBV19 to TRBJ1-4, with 9 bases aligning to TRBD1. V was pared by 9 bases and J by 5 bases, with 13 bases of the junction left unmatched. Germline CDR1 and CDR2: LNHDA and SQIVND (reference sequence). This CDR3 region has 16 residues. CDR3 residues: CASHRDRATLNEKLFF. The CDR3 DNA sequence: TGTGCCAGCCATCGGGACAGGGCCACCTTGAATGAAAAACTGTTTTTT.

This chain uses TRBV5-4 with TRBJ1-5; D gene uncertain. Deletions cut 4 bases from V and 3 bases from J, with 14 bases between. Looked up from germline, CDR1 is SGHNT and CDR2 is YYREEE (reference sequence). This CDR3 is built from 15 residues. The CDR3 loop reads CASSTYPRANQPQHF. CDR3 in DNA: TGTGCCAGCAGCACCTACCCCCGAGCCAATCAGCCCCAGCATTTT.

This sequence joins TRBV27 and TRBJ1-1; no clear D gene. CDR1 and CDR2 (germline): MNHEY, SMNVEV (reference sequence). The CDR3 runs to 13 residues. V lost 2 bases and J lost 5, with 9 bases in between. CDR3 bases: TGTGCCAGCAGTTTAAGAGCTGGGACTGAAGCTTTCTTT. Translating it yields CASSLRAGTEAFF.

The V and J genes are TRBV7-6 and TRBJ2-7, with no clear D. Trimming took off 2 bases at V and 5 bases at J, with 13 bases between the two ends. Germline CDR1 reads SGHVS; CDR2 reads FNYEAQ. The CDR3 spans 14 residues. The CDR3 nucleotides are TGTGCCAGCAGCTTAAGGTCGTCGCCTAACGAGCAGTACTTC. It translates to CASSLRSSPNEQYF.

As to this clone: The sample contains more than one DNA sequence encoding this CDR3. The chain joins TRBV7-8 to TRBJ1-5; no reliable D call. Germline assignment: CDR1 SGHVS and CDR2 FQNEAQ. This CDR3 comprises 12 residues. V was shortened by 5 bases and J by 0 bases, with 2 bases between the two germline ends. The CDR3: CASSPSNQPQHF. CDR3 in DNA: TGTGCCAGCAGCCCTAGCAATCAGCCCCAGCATTTT.

This chain connects TRBV28 to TRBJ2-1, with 9 nucleotides matching TRBD2. The CDR3 has 22 residues. V trimming: 6 bases; J trimming: 0 bases; junction bases outside the gene matches: 24. Germline assignment: CDR1 MDHEN and CDR2 SYDVKM. This CDR3 reads CASSSDNSGRRVQASSYNEQFF. The CDR3, as DNA: TGTGCCAGCAGCTCGGATAATAGCGGGAGAAGAGTGCAGGCAAGCTCCTACAATGAGCAGTTCTTC. Drawing the rest from reference TRBV28 and TRBJ2-1, the complete variable domain is DVKVTQSSRYLVKRTGEKVFLECVQDMDHENMFWYRQDPGLGLRLIYFSYDVKMKEKGDIPEGYSVSREKKERFSLILESASTNQTSMYLCASSSDNSGRRVQASSYNEQFFGPGTRLTVL.

Of note for this clone: This sequence may be a read error, since a much larger clone differs from it by one base. The chain employs TRBV2 and TRBJ2-5, with 10 nucleotides matching TRBD2. The germline V gene encodes CDR1 SNHLY and CDR2 FYNNEI. J gave up 2 bases and V 4 bases, and 4 bases lay outside the gene matches. CDR3 length: 15 residues. CDR3 sequence: CASSAGTSAQETQYF. The CDR3 nucleotides are TGTGCCAGCAGTGCCGGGACTAGCGCGCAAGAGACCCAGTACTTC.

On this clone itself: A read error may produce the germline difference seen at one junction end. This rearrangement joins TRBV10-1 to TRBJ1-5, with a possible D match to TRBD1 (6 bases). Germline V gene sequence: CDR1 WNHNN, CDR2 SYGVQD (reference sequence). This CDR3 has 11 residues. This CDR3 is CASSGGHTSDF. The CDR3 DNA is TGCGCCAGCAGTGGGGGACATACGTCGGATTTT.

This clone was seen only a few times. An end of the junction differs from the germline gene, which may be a read error. The rearrangement joins TRBV7-3 to TRBJ1-1; 9 bases agree with TRBD1. CDR1 and CDR2 (germline): SGHTA, FQGTGA. CDR3 length equals 15 residues. DNA for the CDR3: TGTGCCAGCAGCTCCAAAGCCCGGGACAGGGCGTGGTTGGACTTT. The encoded protein is CASSSKARDRAWLDF.

The chain links TRBV5-1 to TRBJ2-7; D perhaps matches TRBD1 (6 bases). Trimming removed 1 base from V and 7 bases from J, with 18 bases in between. This CDR3 has 15 residues. The germline gives CDR1 SGHRS, CDR2 YFSETQ. In DNA, the CDR3 is TGCGCCAGCAGCTTGACCCCCAGGGGTAATGGGGAGCAGTACTTC. Amino acids: CASSLTPRGNGEQYF.

The chain has TRBV4-3 and TRBJ2-1; either TRBD1 or TRBD2 may fit D (6 bases each). The CDR3 has 16 amino acids. V was trimmed by 4 bases and J by 0 bases, leaving 13 bases between them. CDR1 is LGHNA, CDR2 YSLEER, per germline. CDR3 in amino acids: CASSPGVGGSYNEQFF. CDR3 nucleotides: TGCGCCAGCAGCCCAGGGGTGGGGGGCTCCTACAATGAGCAGTTCTTC.

This clone was counted between two and nine times. The rearrangement uses TRBV9 and TRBJ2-3; 8 nucleotides match TRBD1. CDR3 length: 13 residues. Per germline, CDR1 SGDLS and CDR2 YYNGEE. The V and J ends lost 1 base and 9 bases, in that order; junction bases with no gene match: 4. CDR3 bases: TGTGCCAGCAGCGTACAGGGGGCGGAGACGCAGTATTTT. Translated, it gives CASSVQGAETQYF.

Here the CDR3 reads CASTHQGRVYGYTF. The CDR3 nucleotides are TGTGCCAGCACCCACCAGGGGCGCGTCTATGGCTACACCTTC. The chain couples TRBV28 to TRBJ1-2; possibly TRBD1 for D (6 bases). Trimming cost V 7 bases and J 4 bases, with 16 bases left between them. The germline gives CDR1 MDHEN, CDR2 SYDVKM. CDR3 length: 14 amino acids.

The V call is TRBV7-8, the J call TRBJ1-5, with D possibly matching TRBD1 (6 bases). V was shortened by 4 bases and J by 4 bases, with 11 bases between the two germline ends. The CDR3 has 14 residues. Germline loops: CDR1 SGHVS, CDR2 FQNEAQ. The CDR3 bases are TGTGCCAGCAGCTCGGTAGGGGGTAATCAGCCCCAGCATTTT. It specifies CASSSVGGNQPQHF. Combining the CDR3 with reference TRBV7-8 and TRBJ1-5 gives the whole variable domain GAGVSQSPRYKVAKRGQDVALRCDPISGHVSLFWYQQALGQGPEFLTYFQNEAQLDKSGLPSDRFFAERPEGSVSTLKIQRTQQEDSAVYLCASSSVGGNQPQHFGDGTRLSIL.